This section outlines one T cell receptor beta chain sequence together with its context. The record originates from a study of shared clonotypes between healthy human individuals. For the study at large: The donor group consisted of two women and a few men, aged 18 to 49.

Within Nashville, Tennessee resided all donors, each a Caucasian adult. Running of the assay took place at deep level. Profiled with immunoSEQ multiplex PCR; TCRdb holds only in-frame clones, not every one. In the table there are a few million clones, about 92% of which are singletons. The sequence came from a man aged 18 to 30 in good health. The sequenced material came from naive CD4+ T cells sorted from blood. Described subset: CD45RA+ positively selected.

CDR3: CASSWTDHNSPLHF. The DNA for the CDR3 is TGTGCCAGCAGTTGGACGGATCATAATTCACCCCTCCACTTT. The rearrangement uses TRBV27 and TRBJ1-6; D is ambiguous. The CDR3 totals 14 residues. Per the germline V gene, CDR1 is MNHEY and CDR2 is SMNVEV (reference sequence). The V gene lost 4 bases and the J gene lost 5 bases, with 9 bases spanning the gap.